Presented here are 21 T cell receptor beta chains from one specimen sequenced in a study of Ad26.COV2.S vaccination and SARS-CoV-2 variants. Sequenced by immunoSEQ multiplex PCR; TCRdb stores in-frame clones only, minus some. The sample includes 360,000 or so clones, around nine tenths of them seen just once. Specified treatment: 15 to 20 received Ad26.COV2.S at low or high dose, single or two shots; five or six received placebo; per-sample allocation not given. Samples analyzed were those drawn on day 63 after the first vaccine or placebo injection. The sample was peripheral blood, taken in a trial of Ad26.COV2.S vaccine versus placebo. Receptor source: a person between 18 and 65 years old who received the Ad26.COV2.S COVID-19 vaccine or a placebo.

The chain employs TRBV3-1 (or the pseudogene TRBV3-2) and TRBJ1-1; no reliable D call. In germline, CDR1 is LGHDT, CDR2 YNNKEL (reference sequence). Trimming shortened V by 2 bases and J by 7 bases, and 8 bases separated the two germline ends. The CDR3 is made up of 12 amino acids. CDR3 protein: CASSQTRVEAFF. The CDR3 coding sequence is TGTGCCAGCAGCCAAACCCGAGTTGAAGCTTTCTTT.

The rearrangement joins TRBV30 to TRBJ2-1; no clear D gene. The V and J ends lost 5 bases and 5 bases respectively, with 7 bases between them. From germline, CDR1 is GTSNPN and CDR2 SVGIG (reference sequence). The CDR3 totals 11 residues. CDR3 in amino acids: CAWGRNNEQFF. The DNA of the CDR3 is TGTGCCTGGGGCAGAAACAATGAGCAGTTCTTC.

V gene TRBV29-1 combines with J gene TRBJ1-3, with 8 positions matching TRBD1. The CDR3 consists of 14 residues. V trimming: 4 bases; J trimming: 0 bases; junction bases outside the gene matches: 2. Germline assignment: CDR1 SQVTM and CDR2 ANQGSEA. CDR3 in DNA: TGCAGCGTTGTAACAGGGGGCTCTGGAAACACCATATATTTT. This sequence encodes CSVVTGGSGNTIYF.

The chain carries TRBV6-5 and TRBJ2-7; 7 bases are shared with TRBD1. Trimming at V came to 5 bases and at J to 3 bases, leaving 4 bases not matched to a gene. The CDR3 is 13 residues long. Per the germline V gene, CDR1 is MNHEY and CDR2 is SVGAGI. The CDR3 loop reads CASSPGQIYEQYF. The CDR3 DNA follows: TGTGCCAGCAGTCCGGGACAGATCTACGAGCAGTACTTC.

This sequence joins TRBV5-1 and TRBJ2-1; 7 nucleotides align to TRBD2. Germline CDR1 and CDR2: SGHRS and YFSETQ. The CDR3 runs to 16 residues. The junction had 5 bases not matched to a gene; V was cut back by 0 bases and J by 2 bases. CDR3 DNA sequence: TGCGCCAGCAGCTTGGTCATTAGCGGGCCCTACAATGAGCAGTTCTTC. This encodes CASSLVISGPYNEQFF.

This sequence joins TRBV10-1 and TRBJ2-7; TRBD2 matches 11 bases. V lost 5 bases to trimming and J lost 1 base; unmatched junction nucleotides: 7. Germline lookup yields CDR1 WNHNN and CDR2 SYGVQD (reference sequence). The CDR3 is 16 amino acids. Here the CDR3 DNA reads TGCGCCAGCAGTAACACGGGGACTAGCGGATCCTACGAGCAGTACTTC. Translating it yields CASSNTGTSGSYEQYF.

The chain links TRBV19 to TRBJ1-2, with D possibly matching TRBD1 (6 bases). The CDR3 contains 14 residues. Trimming removed 7 bases from V and 4 bases from J, with 16 bases in between. Germline CDR1 is LNHDA and CDR2 is SQIVND (reference sequence). Written as DNA, the CDR3 is TGTGCCAGTAAAACAGCACAGGGAGCCTATGGCTACACCTTC. It codes for CASKTAQGAYGYTF.

The J gene is TRBJ2-2, the V gene TRBV7-8, with TRBD2 matching 12 bases. CDR1 SGHVS and CDR2 FQNEAQ come from the germline V gene. Trimming at V came to 3 bases and at J to 2 bases, leaving 4 bases not matched to a gene. The CDR3 runs to 17 residues. The DNA for the CDR3 is TGTGCCAGCAGCTTCCCTAGCGGGAGGGTAAACACCGGGGAGCTGTTTTTT. Its translation is CASSFPSGRVNTGELFF.

V usage is TRBV28 and J usage is TRBJ2-7; TRBD2 matches at 8 bases. The CDR3 is 15 residues long. Germline CDR1 is MDHEN and CDR2 is SYDVKM. V was pared by 6 bases and J by 0 bases, with 7 bases of the junction left unmatched. The CDR3 bases are TGTGCCAGCAGGTACAGCGGGAGCCACTCCTACGAGCAGTACTTC. Its protein is CASRYSGSHSYEQYF.

The V call is TRBV5-1, the J call TRBJ2-7; maybe TRBD2 (6 bases). The CDR3 has 15 amino acids. Germline V gene data show CDR1 as SGHRS and CDR2 as YFSETQ. Trimming removed 6 bases from V and 2 bases from J, with 18 bases in between. In nucleotides, the CDR3 is TGCGCCAGCACGCCGGGGGTAGCGGAAACCTACGAGCAGTACTTC. Translated: CASTPGVAETYEQYF.

This clone was found a few times. The chain couples TRBV4-1 to TRBJ2-2; no definite D call. V was clipped by 0 bases and J by 5 bases, with 7 bases between them. The CDR3 loop spans 14 amino acids. Germline V gene sequence: CDR1 MGHRA, CDR2 YSYEKL. CDR3: CASSQEAATGELFF. The DNA of the CDR3 is TGCGCCAGCAGCCAAGAAGCAGCTACCGGGGAGCTGTTTTTT.

This clone has at least ten counts. The chain joins TRBV5-8 to TRBJ2-7; D perhaps matches TRBD1 (6 bases). The CDR3 has 16 amino acids. The V gene lost 4 bases and the J gene lost 1 base, with 18 bases spanning the gap. Per germline, CDR1 SGHTS and CDR2 YDEGEE. CDR3: CASSTGQTGISYEQYF. The CDR3 DNA is TGTGCCAGCAGCACGGGGCAGACAGGTATTTCCTACGAGCAGTACTTC.

The count of this clone is one. The chain has TRBV28 and TRBJ1-2; 9 bases map to TRBD1. Germline lookup yields CDR1 MDHEN and CDR2 SYDVKM. The trim removed 7 bases at V and 3 bases at J, leaving 6 bases unmatched. The CDR3 consists of 14 residues. The CDR3 protein is CASNPGDRDYGYTF. CDR3 coding DNA: TGTGCCAGCAACCCCGGGGACAGGGACTATGGCTACACCTTC.

The V call is TRBV5-1, the J call TRBJ2-5, with TRBD1 matching 7 bases. Germline V gene data show CDR1 as SGHRS and CDR2 as YFSETQ. The CDR3 is 14 residues long. V shed 3 bases, J shed 1 base, and the junction held 3 bases outside the gene matches. The chain's CDR3 is CASSSDRVQETQYF. The CDR3 nucleotides are TGCGCCAGCAGCTCTGACAGGGTCCAAGAGACCCAGTACTTC.

The CDR3 here is CSVEGQWGFYNEQFF. CDR3 DNA: TGCAGCGTTGAAGGCCAGTGGGGGTTCTACAATGAGCAGTTCTTC. This chain uses TRBV29-1 with TRBJ2-1; D is tentatively TRBD1 or TRBD2 (5 bases each). In germline, CDR1 is SQVTM, CDR2 ANQGSEA. V was pared by 1 base and J by 3 bases, with 13 bases between. The CDR3 loop spans 15 amino acids.

The rearrangement joins TRBV3-1 (or the pseudogene TRBV3-2) to TRBJ1-6; D might be TRBD1 (6 bases). This CDR3 region has 16 residues. Germline CDR1 is LGHDT and CDR2 is YNNKEL (reference sequence). Trimming removed 4 bases from V and 10 bases from J, with 20 bases in between. CDR3 region: CASSLIMAGAGSPLHF. Here the CDR3 DNA reads TGTGCCAGCAGCCTAATCATGGCAGGGGCGGGGTCACCCCTCCACTTT.

The chain has TRBV9 and TRBJ2-5; D uncertain. The ends were cut back, 4 bases at V and 5 bases at J, with 15 bases in the middle. This CDR3 has 14 amino acids. Germline V CDR1 and CDR2: SGDLS, YYNGEE. CDR3 sequence: CASSPSSVGETQYF. The CDR3, as DNA: TGTGCCAGCAGCCCTTCGAGTGTCGGGGAGACCCAGTACTTC.

This chain links TRBV18 with TRBJ2-1; possibly TRBD1 for D (5 bases). V lost 9 bases to trimming and J lost 3 bases, with 9 bases between them. Germline CDR1 KGHSH, CDR2 LQKENI. The CDR3 is 12 residues long. Here the CDR3 reads CASSDSYNEQFF. The CDR3 DNA sequence: TGTGCCAGTTCCGACAGCTACAATGAGCAGTTCTTC.

This chain connects TRBV7-6 to TRBJ2-1, with 8 bases identical to TRBD2. Germline V CDR1 and CDR2: SGHVS, FNYEAQ. V was pared by 5 bases and J by 12 bases, with 15 bases of the junction left unmatched. CDR3 length: 15 amino acids. The CDR3 DNA reads as TGTGCCAGCAGCCCTCGGGGTAGCGGGGTGAGGTCGCAGTTCTTC. Residues: CASSPRGSGVRSQFF.

DNA for the CDR3: TGTGCCAGCAGTGTTGGGACCCGCACCGGGGAGCTGTTTTTT. Its protein product is CASSVGTRTGELFF. The genes are TRBV6-4 and TRBJ2-2; D possibly matches TRBD1 or TRBD2 (5 bases each). The V end was cut by 4 bases, the J end by 4 bases, with 10 bases between. Germline assignment: CDR1 MRHNA and CDR2 SNTAGT. The CDR3 spans 14 residues.

The rearrangement joins TRBV6-5 to TRBJ2-7, with D possibly matching TRBD1 (5 bases). Trimming took 5 bases from V and 2 from J, leaving 7 bases between them. Germline values: CDR1 MNHEY, CDR2 SVGAGI. This CDR3 is 12 amino acids long. The CDR3 DNA sequence: TGTGCCAGCAGTCGGACAACCTACGAGCAGTACTTC. Translation gives CASSRTTYEQYF.